The present TCR beta chain was sequenced within a study of T cell responses to AZD1222 COVID-19 vaccine. Whole-study findings and limits: Clonal diversity may have been underestimated, and the donors were mostly white British, with more females than males. Only six individuals given AZD1222 were seropositive at baseline. In the spike-specific TCR repertoire, nearly half reportedly target unmutated variant regions. Spike-specific TCR depth and breadth grew after two AZD1222 doses.

Assay: immunoSEQ multiplex PCR; the TCRdb copy retains only in-frame clones and omits some. The top ten hold over 4.5% of the sample, which has over 150,000 clones, roughly 86% seen once. The V gene's germline CDR1 is MNHEY and CDR2 SMNVEV (reference sequence). The CDR3 has 13 residues. V gave up 6 bases and J gave up 6 bases; unmatched junction bases: 7. Regarding this clone: The antigen is not known.

The chain couples TRBV27 to TRBJ1-2, with 7 bases that match TRBD1. This sequence originates from an adult in good health. The source was peripheral blood, collected on day 0 of AZD1222 vaccination. As DNA, the CDR3 is TGTGCCAGCAGGGATAGACAGGGCGATGGCTACACCTTC. It encodes CASRDRQGDGYTF.